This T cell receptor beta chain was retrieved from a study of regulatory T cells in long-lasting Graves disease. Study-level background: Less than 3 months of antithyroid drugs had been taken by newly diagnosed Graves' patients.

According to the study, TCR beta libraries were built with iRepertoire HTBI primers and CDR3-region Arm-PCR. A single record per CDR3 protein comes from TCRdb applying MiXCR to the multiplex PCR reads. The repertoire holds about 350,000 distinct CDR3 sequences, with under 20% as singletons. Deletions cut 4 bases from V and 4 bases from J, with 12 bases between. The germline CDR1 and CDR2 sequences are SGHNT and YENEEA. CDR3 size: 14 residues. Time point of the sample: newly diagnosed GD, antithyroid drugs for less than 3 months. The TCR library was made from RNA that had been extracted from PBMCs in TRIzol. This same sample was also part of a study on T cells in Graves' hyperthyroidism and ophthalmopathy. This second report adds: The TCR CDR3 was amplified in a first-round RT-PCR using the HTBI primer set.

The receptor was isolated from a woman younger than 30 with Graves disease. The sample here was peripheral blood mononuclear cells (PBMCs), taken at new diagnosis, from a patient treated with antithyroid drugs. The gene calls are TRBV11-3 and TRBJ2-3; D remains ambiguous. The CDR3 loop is CASSSPFRPDTQYF. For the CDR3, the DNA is TGTGCCAGCAGCTCCCCCTTCCGACCAGATACGCAGTATTTT.